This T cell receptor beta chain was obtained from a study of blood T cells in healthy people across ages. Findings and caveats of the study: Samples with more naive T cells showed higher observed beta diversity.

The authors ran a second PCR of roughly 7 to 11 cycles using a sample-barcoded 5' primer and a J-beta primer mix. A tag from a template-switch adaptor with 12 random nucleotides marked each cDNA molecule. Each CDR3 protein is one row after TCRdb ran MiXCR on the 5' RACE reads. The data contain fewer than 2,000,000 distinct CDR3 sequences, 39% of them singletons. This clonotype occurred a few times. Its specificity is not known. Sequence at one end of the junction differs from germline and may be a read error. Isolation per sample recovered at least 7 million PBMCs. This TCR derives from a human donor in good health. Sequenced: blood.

The CDR3 DNA is TGTGCCGGCAGTTTAGGACAGGACTATGGCTACACCTTC. Translation gives CAGSLGQDYGYTF. The chain joins TRBV12-3 or TRBV12-4 to TRBJ1-2; TRBD1 matches at 7 bases. The CDR3 runs to 13 residues.